This T cell receptor (beta chain) was captured in a study of somatic mutations in cytotoxic T cells in rheumatoid arthritis. Whole-study context: In some cases, T-cell populations stained with V beta antibodies were flow-sorted at nearly 100% purity, and these included V beta1+ cells sequenced for TCRB. General study findings and limits: Relative to age-matched healthy controls, rheumatoid arthritis patients did not differ significantly in CD8+ T-cell clonality.

In the source study's methods: Among patient CD8+ clones larger than 1%, matches to published virus-specific TCRB sequences were rare. TCRdb's copy holds only in-frame clones and misses some; the assay was immunoSEQ multiplex PCR. Clone size and the V and J calls come from that table; the DNA yielded D and trimming. The sample includes roughly 13,000 clones, more than 75% of them seen just once. This clone has just a few counts. No antigen is known for it. Positive selection using magnetic beads isolated the CD4+ and CD8+ cells (purity was checked by flow cytometry). Germline V lookup: CDR1 SEHNR, CDR2 FQNEAQ (reference sequence). V lost 3 bases to trimming and J lost 3 bases; unmatched junction nucleotides: 17. The CDR3 runs 19 residues.

Sequenced material: CD8+ T cells sorted from blood. The TCR comes from an adult with rheumatoid arthritis. This rearrangement joins TRBV7-9 to TRBJ2-3, with 8 bases lining up with TRBD2. The CDR3 region is CASSFGADFEREITDTQYF. The CDR3 nucleotides read TGTGCCAGCAGCTTTGGGGCGGACTTCGAGCGGGAGATAACAGATACGCAGTATTTT. Combining the CDR3 with reference TRBV7-9 and TRBJ2-3 gives the whole variable domain DTGVSQNPRHKITKRGQNVTFRCDPISEHNRLYWYRQTLGQGPEFLTYFQNEAQLEKSRLLSDRFSAERPKGSFSTLEIQRTEQGDSAMYLCASSFGADFEREITDTQYFGPGTRLTVL.